Listed below are T cell receptor beta chains from one sample, sequenced in a study of control samples from healthy donors and cancer patients. Measured with immunoSEQ multiplex PCR; TCRdb has only the in-frame clones, and not every one. The table shows over 75,000 clones, with roughly 86% occurring only once. The source material was blood. These receptors were obtained from a man aged 55 to 70 in good health. The CDR3 runs from the conserved cysteine through the conserved F or W. D genes are given only for firm matches. Clone size is shown for a subset of rows, as once, few, many or a class of expanded clone.

clone_size,v_call,j_call,d_call,cdr3_aa,cdr3_nt
few,TRBV5-6,TRBJ2-5,NA,CASRRGLKETQYF,TGTGCCAGCCGGAGGGGTCTTAAAGAGACCCAGTACTTC
NA,TRBV7-9,TRBJ1-1,TRBD1,CASSDTGGTPREAFF,TGTGCCAGCAGCGATACAGGGGGAACGCCGCGTGAAGCTTTCTTT
NA,TRBV9,TRBJ2-7,TRBD2,CASSPVGGGSYEQYF,TGTGCCAGCAGCCCCGTGGGCGGGGGCTCCTACGAGCAGTACTTC
NA,TRBV27,TRBJ2-7,NA,CASSIDFRGRPFF,TGTGCCAGCAGTATCGACTTCCGGGGCCGACCCTTCTTC
NA,TRBV2,TRBJ2-3,TRBD2,CASSGLSGGATDTQYF,TGTGCCAGCAGTGGTCTTAGCGGGGGGGCCACGGATACGCAGTATTTT
NA,TRBV9,TRBJ2-1,NA,CASSVDIYNEQFF,TGTGCCAGCAGCGTAGACATCTACAATGAGCAGTTCTTC
NA,TRBV5-1,TRBJ2-1,TRBD2,CASSLGLAGGNEQFF,TGCGCCAGCAGCTTGGGACTAGCGGGGGGTAATGAGCAGTTCTTC
NA,TRBV5-4,TRBJ2-3,NA,CASSFGVDTQYF,TGTGCCAGCAGCTTCGGGGTAGATACGCAGTATTTT
NA,TRBV19,TRBJ1-1,NA,CASSITGYTEAFF,TGTGCCAGTAGTATAACTGGGTACACTGAAGCTTTCTTT
NA,TRBV7-9,TRBJ2-2,TRBD2,CASSLGTGLAGGRGGELFF,TGTGCCAGCAGCTTAGGGACTGGACTAGCGGGGGGCCGTGGCGGGGAGCTGTTTTTT
NA,TRBV9,TRBJ1-2,TRBD1,CASSVVSGGHGYTF,TGTGCCAGCAGCGTAGTTTCAGGGGGTCATGGCTACACCTTC
once,TRBV27,TRBJ2-2,NA,CASRRGIETGELFF,TGTGCCAGCAGAAGGGGGATTGAGACCGGGGAGCTGTTTTTT
NA,TRBV5-4,TRBJ2-3,NA,CASSLVPTDTQYF,TGTGCCAGCAGCTTGGTCCCTACAGATACGCAGTATTTT
NA,TRBV28,TRBJ2-1,TRBD2,CASPRGLALGEQFF,TGTGCCAGCCCCCGCGGACTAGCGTTAGGGGAGCAGTTCTTC
NA,TRBV5-1,TRBJ1-6,NA,CASSLADPSANSPLHF,TGCGCCAGCAGCTTGGCCGATCCCTCGGCTAATTCACCCCTCCACTTT
NA,TRBV9,TRBJ1-4,TRBD1,CASSGQGFEKLFF,TGTGCCAGCTCGGGACAGGGATTTGAAAAACTGTTTTTT
NA,TRBV9,TRBJ1-5,TRBD1,CASSPGQGSQPQHF,TGTGCCAGCAGCCCAGGACAGGGCTCTCAGCCCCAGCATTTT
NA,TRBV3-1/TRBV3-2,TRBJ2-7,NA,CASSQGPSSYEQYF,TGTGCCAGCAGCCAAGGTCCTAGCAGCTACGAGCAGTACTTC
NA,TRBV7-9,TRBJ2-5,NA,CASSWRVIQETQYF,TGTGCCAGCAGCTGGCGAGTTATACAAGAGACCCAGTACTTC
NA,TRBV7-9,TRBJ2-5,TRBD2,CASSLDILAGGETQYF,TGTGCCAGCAGCTTAGACATCCTAGCGGGAGGAGAGACCCAGTACTTC
NA,TRBV19,TRBJ2-7,NA,CASSISAETYEQYF,TGTGCCAGTAGTATTTCAGCGGAAACCTACGAGCAGTACTTC
once,TRBV6-4,TRBJ1-6,NA,CASSKLTGPDNSPLHF,TGTGCCAGCAGTAAACTAACCGGGCCCGATAATTCACCCCTCCACTTT
NA,TRBV2,TRBJ1-2,TRBD1,CASSERTGNGYTF,TGTGCCAGCAGTGAGAGGACAGGGAATGGCTACACCTTC
NA,TRBV28,TRBJ2-7,TRBD2,CASSPNPGLAGGEQYF,TGTGCCAGCAGTCCGAATCCGGGACTAGCGGGTGGAGAGCAGTACTTC
NA,TRBV14,TRBJ1-4,NA,CASSQDVGKGEKLFF,TGTGCCAGCAGCCAAGACGTAGGAAAAGGTGAAAAACTGTTTTTT
NA,TRBV5-6,TRBJ1-3,NA,CASSLTGQPRNTIYF,TGTGCCAGCAGCTTAACTGGACAGCCCAGAAACACCATATATTTT
NA,TRBV3-1/TRBV3-2,TRBJ1-1,NA,CASSQDLGGVGAEAFF,TGTGCCAGCAGCCAAGATCTAGGGGGGGTTGGGGCTGAAGCTTTCTTT
once,TRBV2,TRBJ2-3,NA,CASGVWSKGSTDTQYF,TGTGCCAGCGGGGTCTGGAGTAAAGGGAGCACAGATACGCAGTATTTT
few,TRBV25-1,TRBJ1-6,NA,CASSVAPLHF,TGTGCCAGCAGTGTAGCACCCCTCCACTTT
NA,TRBV14,TRBJ1-2,NA,CASSLVPGDWSGYTF,TGTGCCAGCAGCCTCGTCCCTGGGGATTGGAGCGGCTACACCTTC
few,TRBV6-6,TRBJ2-1,NA,CASSPRGIEGSYNEQFF,TGTGCCAGCAGTCCTCGGGGGATTGAGGGGTCCTACAATGAGCAGTTCTTC
NA,TRBV5-1,TRBJ2-7,TRBD2,CASSLSTSGTGEQYF,TGCGCCAGCAGCCTGTCGACTAGCGGGACGGGGGAGCAGTACTTC
NA,TRBV12-3/TRBV12-4,TRBJ1-2,NA,CASSRQEDYGYTF,TGTGCCAGCAGTCGACAGGAGGACTATGGCTACACCTTC
NA,TRBV11-2,TRBJ1-3,NA,CASSLDRGGGNTIYF,TGTGCCAGCAGCTTAGATCGGGGCGGCGGAAACACCATATATTTT
NA,TRBV5-4,TRBJ1-1,NA,CASSLPQGTEAFF,TGTGCCAGCAGCCTCCCCCAGGGGACTGAAGCTTTCTTT